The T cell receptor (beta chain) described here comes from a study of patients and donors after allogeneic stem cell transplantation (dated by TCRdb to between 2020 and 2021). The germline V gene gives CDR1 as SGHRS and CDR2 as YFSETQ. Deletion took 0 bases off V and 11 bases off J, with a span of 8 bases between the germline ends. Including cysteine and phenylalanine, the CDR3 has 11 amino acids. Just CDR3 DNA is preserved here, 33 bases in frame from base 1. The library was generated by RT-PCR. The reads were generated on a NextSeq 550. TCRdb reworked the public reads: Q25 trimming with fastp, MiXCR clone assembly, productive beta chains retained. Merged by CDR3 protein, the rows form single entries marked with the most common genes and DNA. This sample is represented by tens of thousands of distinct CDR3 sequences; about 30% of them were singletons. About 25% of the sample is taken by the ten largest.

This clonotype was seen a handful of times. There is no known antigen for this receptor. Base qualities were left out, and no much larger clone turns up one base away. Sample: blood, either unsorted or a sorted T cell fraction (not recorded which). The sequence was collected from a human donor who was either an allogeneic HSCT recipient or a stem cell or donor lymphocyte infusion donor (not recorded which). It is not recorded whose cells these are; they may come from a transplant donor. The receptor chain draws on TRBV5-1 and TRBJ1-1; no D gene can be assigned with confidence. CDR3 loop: CASSLAKEAFF. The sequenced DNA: TGCGCCAGCAGCTTGGCGAAAGAGGCTTTCTTT.